The 20 T cell receptor beta chains below all came from one sample that was sequenced in a study of T cell responses to AZD1222 COVID-19 vaccine. Data came from immunoSEQ multiplex PCR; TCRdb stores just in-frame clones and leaves some out. The sample lists approximately 110,000 clones, 92% seen once, with roughly 7.9% in the top ten. The sample here was peripheral blood, taken 28 days after the second AZD1222 dose. These receptors were taken from an adult who received the AZD1222 COVID-19 vaccine.

V is TRBV27 and J is TRBJ2-7; 12 bases are a match to TRBD1. This CDR3 contains 15 residues. Per germline, CDR1 MNHEY and CDR2 SMNVEV (reference sequence). With V trimmed by 8 bases and J by 5 bases, 10 bases remained unmatched. CDR3 sequence (DNA): TGTGCCAGCTCTTCCGGGACAGGGGGCTTCAACGAGCAGTACTTC. Protein sequence: CASSSGTGGFNEQYF.

This clone is a singleton in its sample. The V and J genes are TRBV6-5 and TRBJ1-2, with D uncertain. Germline CDR1 and CDR2: MNHEY and SVGAGI. Between the trimmed V and J ends, which lost 6 bases and 1 base, there was a span of 9 bases. The CDR3 loop spans 13 amino acids. The CDR3 loop is CASSKGLNYGYTF. CDR3 DNA: TGTGCCAGCAGCAAAGGGCTTAACTATGGCTACACCTTC.

The chain joins TRBV18 to TRBJ2-3, with 7 bases matching TRBD1. Germline V lookup: CDR1 KGHSH, CDR2 LQKENI. CDR3 length: 16 amino acids. The J segment lost 2 bases and the V segment lost 3 bases, leaving 8 bases of the junction unmatched. Written as DNA, the CDR3 is TGTGCCAGCTCACCTCAGACAGGGTTTTCCACAGATACGCAGTATTTT. It specifies CASSPQTGFSTDTQYF.

This clone turned up a few times. CDR3 amino acids: CSASTPGGQNFYEQYF. The CDR3 DNA sequence: TGCAGTGCTAGTACCCCAGGGGGCCAAAACTTCTACGAGCAGTACTTC. The chain joins TRBV20-1 to TRBJ2-7, with TRBD1 identical over 8 bases. CDR1 DFQATT and CDR2 SNEGSKA come from the germline V gene (reference sequence). Germline trimming cut 3 bases from V and 3 bases from J; bases unmatched to any gene: 13. The CDR3 length is 16 residues.

The rearrangement joins TRBV18 to TRBJ2-7; no firm D call. The ends were cut back, 1 base at V and 1 base at J, with 8 bases in the middle. This CDR3 region has 14 residues. Germline CDR1 and CDR2: KGHSH and LQKENI. CDR3 in amino acids: CASSPREQSYEQYF. The CDR3 region has the DNA TGTGCCAGCTCACCACGAGAACAGTCCTACGAGCAGTACTTC. Based on the CDR3 plus reference TRBV18 and TRBJ2-7, the full variable domain is NAGVMQNPRHLVRRRGQEARLRCSPMKGHSHVYWYRQLPEEGLKFMVYLQKENIIDESGMPKERFSAEFPKEGPSILRIQQVVRGDSAAYFCASSPREQSYEQYFGPGTRLTVT.

The chain couples TRBV7-9 to TRBJ2-6; 7 nucleotides line up with TRBD1. From germline, CDR1 is SEHNR and CDR2 FQNEAQ (reference sequence). The CDR3 runs to 17 residues. Trimming took 7 bases from V and 0 from J; bases not matched to a gene: 9. CDR3 loop: CASTTGTATSGANVLTF. In DNA, the CDR3 is TGTGCCAGCACAACCGGGACAGCCACCTCTGGGGCCAACGTCCTGACTTTC.

This chain joins TRBV11-1 and TRBJ2-1, with TRBD2 identical over 13 bases. There are 15 residues in the CDR3. The germline V gene encodes CDR1 SGHAT and CDR2 FQDESV (reference sequence). Germline trimming cut 6 bases from V and 4 bases from J; bases unmatched to any gene: 3. CDR3 coding DNA: TGTGCCAGCAGGCGGACTAGCGGGAGTTACAATGAGCAGTTCTTC. Translating gives CASRRTSGSYNEQFF.

The gene calls are TRBV5-1 and TRBJ1-1; 7 positions match TRBD1. Germline V CDR1 and CDR2: SGHRS, YFSETQ. CDR3 length: 16 residues. With V trimmed by 0 bases and J by 2 bases, 7 bases remained unmatched. CDR3: CASSLGGTAGNTEAFF. Here the CDR3 DNA reads TGCGCCAGCAGCTTGGGAGGGACAGCAGGTAACACTGAAGCTTTCTTT. The full variable domain, with the rest looked up from reference TRBV5-1 and TRBJ1-1, is KAGVTQTPRYLIKTRGQQVTLSCSPISGHRSVSWYQQTPGQGLQFLFEYFSETQRNKGNFPGRFSGRQFSNSRSEMNVSTLELGDSALYLCASSLGGTAGNTEAFFGQGTRLTVV.

The chain recombines TRBV6-5 with TRBJ2-1; D tentatively fits TRBD1 or TRBD2 (5 bases each). V was trimmed by 6 bases and J by 4 bases, leaving 16 bases between them. Germline V lookup: CDR1 MNHEY, CDR2 SVGAGI. The CDR3 is 15 amino acids. The CDR3 DNA is TGTGCCAGCAGCTTACTAGGGGTACGGTACAATGAGCAGTTCTTC. Translated: CASSLLGVRYNEQFF.

The gene calls are TRBV29-1 and TRBJ1-2, with D unresolved. Trimming shortened V by 4 bases and J by 1 base, and 16 bases separated the two germline ends. This CDR3 spans 15 amino acids. The germline CDR1 and CDR2 sequences are SQVTM and ANQGSEA. CDR3 region: CSVVRQNSLNYGYTF. CDR3 sequence (DNA): TGCAGCGTTGTCCGGCAGAACTCCCTTAACTATGGCTACACCTTC. The complete variable domain, with remaining parts taken from reference TRBV29-1 and TRBJ1-2, reads SAVISQKPSRDICQRGTSLTIQCQVDSQVTMMFWYRQQPGQSLTLIATANQGSEATYESGFVIDKFPISRPNLTFSTLTVSNMSPEDSSIYLCSVVRQNSLNYGYTFGSGTRLTVV.

The chain joins TRBV14 to TRBJ1-1; no clear D. The length of the CDR3 is 15 residues. The germline gives CDR1 SGHDN, CDR2 FVKESK. The V end lost 1 base, the J end lost 0 bases, and 9 bases lay between the germline ends. This CDR3 is CASSQVTEMNTEAFF. CDR3 sequence (DNA): TGTGCCAGCAGCCAAGTTACAGAGATGAACACTGAAGCTTTCTTT. The whole variable domain, filled in from reference TRBV14 and TRBJ1-1, reads EAGVTQFPSHSVIEKGQTVTLRCDPISGHDNLYWYRRVMGKEIKFLLHFVKESKQDESGMPNNRFLAERTGGTYSTLKVQPAELEDSGVYFCASSQVTEMNTEAFFGQGTRLTVV.

V gene TRBV7-6 combines with J gene TRBJ1-5, with 7 bases identical to TRBD1. The CDR3 loop spans 15 amino acids. The ends lost 4 bases at V and 2 bases at J; junction bases unmatched: 5. Germline lookup yields CDR1 SGHVS and CDR2 FNYEAQ. CDR3 amino acids: CASSSGGMGNQPQHF. CDR3 DNA sequence: TGTGCCAGCAGCTCAGGGGGAATGGGCAATCAGCCCCAGCATTTT.

This clone has only a few counts. The genes are TRBV28 and TRBJ2-2, with 10 bases matching TRBD1. Germline values: CDR1 MDHEN, CDR2 SYDVKM. The CDR3 is 18 residues long. V shed 5 bases and J 1 base; nucleotides not matched to a gene: 10. In DNA form, the CDR3 reads TGTGCCAGCAGTCCCATTGGACAGGGGGTAGGGAACACCGGGGAGCTGTTTTTT. Protein product: CASSPIGQGVGNTGELFF.

The chain joins TRBV11-2 to TRBJ2-7, with 11 bases lining up with TRBD2. Germline CDR1 reads SGHAT; CDR2 reads FQNNGV. CDR3 length equals 15 residues. J gave up 3 bases and V 0 bases, and 1 base lay outside the gene matches. Here the CDR3 DNA reads TGTGCCAGCAGCTTAGATCTAGCGGGAGGCTACGAGCAGTACTTC. This sequence encodes CASSLDLAGGYEQYF.

The V and J genes are TRBV18 and TRBJ1-2; 8 nucleotides match TRBD1. With V trimmed by 3 bases and J by 4 bases, 10 bases remained unmatched. CDR1 is KGHSH, CDR2 LQKENI, per germline. CDR3 size: 16 residues. CDR3 sequence: CASSPNGQGRGYGYTF. In nucleotides, the CDR3 is TGTGCCAGCTCACCCAATGGACAGGGCCGCGGCTATGGCTACACCTTC.

This clone was seen only a few times. The chain couples TRBV6-2 or TRBV6-3 to TRBJ2-7; weak D call: TRBD2 (6 bases). Germline CDR1 reads MNHEY; CDR2 reads SVGEGT. The CDR3 spans 14 residues. Trimming removed 4 bases at V and 3 bases at J, with 13 bases between. The chain's CDR3 is CASSLRESVYEQYF. The CDR3 region has the DNA TGTGCCAGCAGTTTACGGGAGTCAGTCTACGAGCAGTACTTC.

This clone was observed once. This rearrangement joins TRBV27 to TRBJ1-3; D is unresolved. Trimming pared 0 bases from V and 0 bases from J, leaving 6 bases between. Per germline, CDR1 MNHEY and CDR2 SMNVEV (reference sequence). The CDR3 loop spans 15 amino acids. The CDR3 region is CASSLSAGSGNTIYF. The CDR3 DNA follows: TGTGCCAGCAGTTTATCGGCAGGCTCTGGAAACACCATATATTTT.

This chain uses TRBV12-3 or TRBV12-4 with TRBJ1-2; 8 nucleotides match TRBD1. The J segment lost 8 bases and the V segment lost 8 bases, leaving 7 bases of the junction unmatched. The CDR3 sequence is 12 residues long. The CDR3 region is CASLQGGWGYTF. The CDR3 DNA reads TGTGCCAGCCTACAGGGGGGCTGGGGCTACACCTTC.

The chain joins TRBV28 to TRBJ1-1; D uncertain. Germline values: CDR1 MDHEN, CDR2 SYDVKM. There are 11 residues in the CDR3. The germline V and J ends were trimmed by 6 bases and 3 bases, with 5 bases remaining between them. The CDR3 spells CASRRDTEAFF. In DNA form, the CDR3 reads TGTGCCAGCAGGCGGGACACTGAAGCTTTCTTT.

This clone was detected once. V and J are TRBV7-9 and TRBJ1-1; weak D call: TRBD1 (5 bases). Germline V gives CDR1 SEHNR, CDR2 FQNEAQ (reference sequence). V was trimmed by 0 bases and J by 4 bases, leaving 12 bases between them. CDR3 length: 15 residues. The DNA for the CDR3 is TGTGCCAGCAGCTTAGCAGGGACGTTGGCCACTGAAGCTTTCTTT. Protein: CASSLAGTLATEAFF.